This is a list of T cell receptor beta chains from one sample in a study of blood T cell repertoires in COVID-19. Clones were sequenced by immunoSEQ multiplex PCR, and TCRdb holds only the in-frame ones, with some missing. The sample holds some 340,000 clones; approximately 90% are singletons and the top ten take roughly 3.9%. Source material: PBMCs or T cells enriched from blood (not recorded which). These receptors all come from a woman aged 30 to 39 who had been exposed to COVID-19. Both conserved end residues are part of each CDR3. D genes are given only for firm matches. Some rows mark clone size as missing; the rest say once, few, many or name a class of expanded clone.

size	V	D	J	CDR3	DNA
-	TRBV7-8	-	TRBJ1-2	CASSPRTANYGYTF	TGTGCCAGCAGTCCCCGGACAGCCAACTATGGCTACACCTTC
-	TRBV18	-	TRBJ2-7	CASSPRGTTSYEQYF	TGTGCCAGCTCACCTCGTGGGACAACCTCCTACGAGCAGTACTTC
-	TRBV11-3	-	TRBJ1-1	CASSLGGENTEAFF	TGTGCCAGCAGCCTCGGAGGGGAGAACACTGAAGCTTTCTTT
-	TRBV3-1/TRBV3-2	-	TRBJ1-1	CASSQGSGSTEAFF	TGTGCCAGCAGCCAAGGTAGCGGATCCACTGAAGCTTTCTTT
-	TRBV6-5	-	TRBJ1-5	CASRNRVGNQPQHF	TGTGCCAGCAGGAACAGGGTTGGCAATCAGCCCCAGCATTTT
few	TRBV7-7	TRBD2	TRBJ2-1	CASSNVAGGYNEQFF	TGTGCCAGCAGCAATGTAGCGGGGGGTTACAATGAGCAGTTCTTC
-	TRBV3-1/TRBV3-2	TRBD1	TRBJ1-4	CASSSDRDRLQKLFF	TGTGCCAGCAGCTCGGATCGGGACAGACTTCAAAAACTGTTTTTT
-	TRBV20-1	-	TRBJ1-1	CSAPPRAEAFF	TGCAGTGCCCCCCCCCGGGCTGAAGCTTTCTTT
-	TRBV5-1	-	TRBJ2-5	CASSLPTQETQYF	TGCGCCAGCAGCTTACCAACTCAAGAGACCCAGTACTTC
-	TRBV25-1	-	TRBJ2-1	CASRSNGGTTMGEQFF	TGTGCCAGCAGATCCAATGGCGGAACCACAATGGGTGAGCAGTTCTTC
-	TRBV24-1	TRBD1	TRBJ2-1	CATSDLTGTGAYNEQFF	TGTGCCACCAGTGATTTGACCGGGACAGGCGCCTACAATGAGCAGTTCTTC
-	TRBV29-1	-	TRBJ1-1	CSVGAANTEAFF	TGCAGCGTTGGGGCAGCGAACACTGAAGCTTTCTTT
-	TRBV3-1/TRBV3-2	-	TRBJ1-1	CASSQAGEGTEAFF	TGTGCCAGCAGCCAGGCAGGGGAGGGCACTGAAGCTTTCTTT
-	TRBV9	TRBD1	TRBJ1-3	CASSVEAGGDTIYF	TGTGCCAGCAGCGTAGAGGCAGGGGGAGACACCATATATTTT
-	TRBV7-2	TRBD2	TRBJ2-7	CASSLGIAGGSIYEQYF	TGTGCCAGCAGCTTAGGAATAGCGGGGGGATCTATTTACGAGCAGTACTTC
once	TRBV4-1	-	TRBJ1-5	CASSQEYGNQPQHF	TGCGCCAGCAGCCAAGAGTACGGGAATCAGCCCCAGCATTTT
once	TRBV5-1	-	TRBJ1-6	CASSSLQGESPLHF	TGCGCCAGCAGCTCGCTCCAGGGTGAATCACCCCTCCACTTT
few	TRBV19	-	TRBJ1-6	CASSLAKNSPLHF	TGTGCCAGTAGTTTAGCTAAGAATTCACCCCTCCACTTT
-	TRBV19	TRBD1	TRBJ1-3	CASSSRTGKSWNTIYF	TGTGCCAGTAGTAGTCGGACAGGGAAAAGCTGGAACACCATATATTTT
-	TRBV19	-	TRBJ2-3	CATQGRAGDTQYF	TGTGCCACCCAAGGGCGGGCCGGAGATACGCAGTATTTT
-	TRBV7-6	-	TRBJ2-2	CASSLGGPENTGELFF	TGTGCCAGCAGCTTAGGGGGCCCAGAAAACACCGGGGAGCTGTTTTTT
-	TRBV9	TRBD2	TRBJ2-2	CASSVGLAGHTGELFF	TGTGCCAGCAGCGTAGGGTTAGCGGGGCACACCGGGGAGCTGTTTTTT
once	TRBV5-1	TRBD1	TRBJ1-2	CASSTGTAYGYTF	TGCGCCAGCAGCACTGGGACAGCTTATGGCTACACCTTC
few	TRBV6-5	-	TRBJ1-5	CASSPQGYSNQPQHF	TGTGCCAGCAGCCCACAGGGATATAGCAATCAGCCCCAGCATTTT
-	TRBV7-3	-	TRBJ1-6	CASSLGAEARSPLHF	TGTGCCAGCAGCTTAGGTGCAGAGGCTAGATCACCCCTCCACTTT
once	TRBV18	-	TRBJ1-1	CASSLQGQMNTEAFF	TGTGCCAGCTCCCTTCAGGGACAAATGAACACTGAAGCTTTCTTT
-	TRBV6-4	-	TRBJ2-3	CASSVTGSTDTQYF	TGTGCCAGCAGTGTGACTGGCTCCACAGATACGCAGTATTTT